This TCR beta chain was recovered during a study of blood T cells in healthy people across ages. Trimming took off 7 bases at V and 6 bases at J, with 12 bases between the two ends. There are 12 residues in the CDR3. Sample-barcoded 5' priming and a J-beta primer mix drove a second PCR of about 7 to 12 cycles. TCRdb reanalysed the 5' RACE reads using MiXCR and keeps one entry per CDR3 protein. The sample contains 1.5 million to 2 million distinct CDR3 sequences, approximately 28% of which appear only once. This receptor was taken from a woman aged 25 to 45 in good health. Sequencing used blood. The genes are TRBV12-3 or TRBV12-4 and TRBJ2-5, with D possibly being TRBD2 (6 bases). CDR3 region: CASTGGIQTQYF. The CDR3 region has the DNA TGTGCCAGCACAGGAGGGATACAGACCCAGTACTTC.